This T cell receptor (beta chain) was retrieved from a study of blood T cells in healthy people across ages. This clonotype was picked up one time. PCR was performed a second time for about 7 to 12 cycles using a sample-barcoded 5' primer and a J-beta primer mix. Each CDR3 protein gets one entry after TCRdb re-called the 5' RACE reads with MiXCR. The data show about 780,000 distinct CDR3 sequences, about 42% seen once. Trimming stripped 8 bases from V and 3 bases from J, with 10 bases between. The CDR3 loop spans 13 amino acids. The receptor comes from a man older than 75 in good health. Material: blood. The chain uses TRBV12-3 or TRBV12-4 and TRBJ2-2; D is ambiguous. CDR3 bases: TGTGCCAGCGTGATCCCATACACCGGGGAGCTGTTTTTT. It is translated as CASVIPYTGELFF.